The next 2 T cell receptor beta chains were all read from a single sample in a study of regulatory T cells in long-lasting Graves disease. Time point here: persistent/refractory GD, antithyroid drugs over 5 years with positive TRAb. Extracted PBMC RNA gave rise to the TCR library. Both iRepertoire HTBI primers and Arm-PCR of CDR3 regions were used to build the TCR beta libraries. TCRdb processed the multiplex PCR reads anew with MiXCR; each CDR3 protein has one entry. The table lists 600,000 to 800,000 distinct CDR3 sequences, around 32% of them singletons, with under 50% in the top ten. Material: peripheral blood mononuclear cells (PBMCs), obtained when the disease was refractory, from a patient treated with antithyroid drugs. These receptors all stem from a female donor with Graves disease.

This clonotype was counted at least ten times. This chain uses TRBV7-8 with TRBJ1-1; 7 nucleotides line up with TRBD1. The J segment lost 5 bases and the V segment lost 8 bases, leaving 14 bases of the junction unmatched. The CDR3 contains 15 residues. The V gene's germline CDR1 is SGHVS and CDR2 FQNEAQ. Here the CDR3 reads CASSSSTGRLTEAFF. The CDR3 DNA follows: TGTGCCAGCTCCTCCTCGACAGGGAGATTAACTGAAGCTTTCTTT.

The CDR3 spells CSAGQDITDTQYF. The CDR3, as DNA: TGCAGTGCTGGACAGGACATCACAGATACGCAGTATTTT. The rearrangement uses TRBV20-1 and TRBJ2-3; TRBD1 agrees at 7 bases. Germline assignment: CDR1 DFQATT and CDR2 SNEGSKA (reference sequence). This CDR3 contains 13 residues. V lost 5 bases, J lost 2 bases, and 4 bases stayed unmatched.